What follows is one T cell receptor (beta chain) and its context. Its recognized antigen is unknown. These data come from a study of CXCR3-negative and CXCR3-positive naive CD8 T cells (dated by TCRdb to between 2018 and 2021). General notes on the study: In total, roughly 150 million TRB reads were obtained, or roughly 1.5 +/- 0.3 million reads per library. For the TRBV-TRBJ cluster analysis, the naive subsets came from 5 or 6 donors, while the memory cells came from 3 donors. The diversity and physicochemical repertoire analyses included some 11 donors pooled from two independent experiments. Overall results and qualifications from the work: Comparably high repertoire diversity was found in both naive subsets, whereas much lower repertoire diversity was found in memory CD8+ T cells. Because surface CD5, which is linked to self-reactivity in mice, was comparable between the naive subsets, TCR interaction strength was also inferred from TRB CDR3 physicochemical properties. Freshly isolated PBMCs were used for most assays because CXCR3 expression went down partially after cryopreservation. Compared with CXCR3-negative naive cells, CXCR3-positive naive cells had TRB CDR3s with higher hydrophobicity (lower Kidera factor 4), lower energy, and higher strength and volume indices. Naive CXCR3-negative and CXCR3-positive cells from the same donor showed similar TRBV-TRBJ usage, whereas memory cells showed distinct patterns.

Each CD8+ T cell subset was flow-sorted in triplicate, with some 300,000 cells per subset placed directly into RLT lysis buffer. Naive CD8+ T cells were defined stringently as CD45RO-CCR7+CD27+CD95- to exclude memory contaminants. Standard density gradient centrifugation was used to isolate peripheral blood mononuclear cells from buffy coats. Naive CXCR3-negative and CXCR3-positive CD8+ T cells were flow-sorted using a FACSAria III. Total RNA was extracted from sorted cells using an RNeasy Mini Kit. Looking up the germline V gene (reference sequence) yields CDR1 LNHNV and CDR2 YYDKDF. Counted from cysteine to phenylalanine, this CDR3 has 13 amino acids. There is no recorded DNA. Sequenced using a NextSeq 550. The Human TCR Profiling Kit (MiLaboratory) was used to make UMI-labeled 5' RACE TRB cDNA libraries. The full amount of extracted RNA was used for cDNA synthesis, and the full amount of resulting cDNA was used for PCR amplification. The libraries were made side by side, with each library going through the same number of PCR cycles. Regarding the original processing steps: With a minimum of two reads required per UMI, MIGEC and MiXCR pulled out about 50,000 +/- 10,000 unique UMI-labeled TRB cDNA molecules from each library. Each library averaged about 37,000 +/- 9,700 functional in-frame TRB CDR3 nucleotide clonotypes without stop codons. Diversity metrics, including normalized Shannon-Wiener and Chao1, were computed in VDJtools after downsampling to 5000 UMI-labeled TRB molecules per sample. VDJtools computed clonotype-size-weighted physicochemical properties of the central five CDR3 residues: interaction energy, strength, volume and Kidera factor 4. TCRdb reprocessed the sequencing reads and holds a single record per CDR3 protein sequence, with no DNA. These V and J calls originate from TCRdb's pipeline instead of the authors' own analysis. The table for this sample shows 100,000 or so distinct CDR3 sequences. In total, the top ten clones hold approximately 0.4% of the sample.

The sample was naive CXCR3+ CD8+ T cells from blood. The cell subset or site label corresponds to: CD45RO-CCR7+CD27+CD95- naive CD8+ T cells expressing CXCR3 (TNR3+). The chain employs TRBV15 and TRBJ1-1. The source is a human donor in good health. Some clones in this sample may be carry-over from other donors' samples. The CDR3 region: CATSVVTNTEAFF.